This TCR beta chain was recorded in a study of T cell clonality in common variable immunodeficiency. This clone was recorded at least ten times. The junction differs from germline at one of its ends, possibly a read error. The DNA ends 3 residues before the CDR3 does, and the rest of the CDR3 is filled in from the germline J gene. Caucasian heritage predominated among both patients and controls. This CDR3 spans 13 amino acids. Germline CDR1 is LGHNA and CDR2 is YNFKEQ. Using immunoSEQ multiplex PCR, the repertoire was profiled, and TCRdb retains in-frame clones only, with some absent. This sample comprises tens of thousands of clones, none seen once only.

The sequence derives from a person between 18 and 75 years old in good health. The chain couples TRBV4-2 to TRBJ2-5, with 7 bases matching TRBD1. The material sequenced was peripheral blood mononuclear cells. Partial CDR3 DNA: TGCGCCAGCAGCCAAGAACAGGGGGAGACC. This translates into CASSQEQGET. The whole CDR3 protein reads CASSQEQGETQYF.